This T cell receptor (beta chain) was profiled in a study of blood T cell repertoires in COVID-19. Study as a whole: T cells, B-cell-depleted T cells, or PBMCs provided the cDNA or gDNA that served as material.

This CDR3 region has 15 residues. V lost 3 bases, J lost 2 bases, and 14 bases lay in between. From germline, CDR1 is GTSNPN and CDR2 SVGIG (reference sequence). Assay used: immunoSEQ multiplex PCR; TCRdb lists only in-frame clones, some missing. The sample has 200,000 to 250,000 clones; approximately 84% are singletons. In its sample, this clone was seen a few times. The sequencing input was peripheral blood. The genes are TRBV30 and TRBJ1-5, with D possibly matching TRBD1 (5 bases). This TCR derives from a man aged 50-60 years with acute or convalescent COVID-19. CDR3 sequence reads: CAWRPQGWGNQPQHF. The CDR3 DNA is TGTGCCTGGAGACCCCAGGGCTGGGGCAATCAGCCCCAGCATTTT.